This T cell receptor beta chain is from a study of blood T cell repertoires in COVID-19. Looking at the study overall: There were acute and convalescent COVID-19 samples, and they came from the United States, Italy and Spain. T cells, B-cell-depleted T cells, or PBMCs supplied cDNA or gDNA.

Some clones are missing from TCRdb's copy, which holds only in-frame ones; the method was immunoSEQ multiplex PCR. The sample consists of 250,000 or so clones, 80% to 90% of them appearing once. From germline, CDR1 is LNHDA and CDR2 SQIVND (reference sequence). The ends were cut back, 4 bases at V and 6 bases at J, with 7 bases in the middle. The CDR3 extends over 11 amino acids. The chain has TRBV19 and TRBJ2-7; no definite D call. The receptor comes from a woman aged 50 to 60 who had recovered from COVID-19. Specimen: PBMCs or T cells enriched from blood (not recorded which). This CDR3 reads CASSTLSEQYF. The CDR3 DNA sequence: TGTGCCAGTAGTACTCTCAGCGAGCAGTACTTC.